The 8 T cell receptor beta chains given below trace back to one sample, sequenced in a study of STAT5B mutations in CD4+ large granular lymphocyte leukemia. TCRdb's copy holds only in-frame clones and misses some; the assay was immunoSEQ multiplex PCR. The sample contains under 50,000 clones, approximately 83% of which appear only once. Input material: CD4+ T cells from blood buffy coats. These receptors originate from a human donor in good health.

The V call is TRBV2, the J call TRBJ1-1; 9 bases line up with TRBD1. The germline CDR1 and CDR2 sequences are SNHLY and FYNNEI. Trimming at V came to 1 base and at J to 1 base, leaving 10 bases not matched to a gene. The CDR3 consists of 18 residues. The CDR3 loop is CASSEGKWMGQGNTEAFF. CDR3 coding DNA: TGTGCCAGCAGTGAAGGTAAATGGATGGGACAGGGGAACACTGAAGCTTTCTTT.

The chain joins TRBV5-4 to TRBJ1-1; maybe TRBD1 (5 bases). Germline assignment: CDR1 SGHNT and CDR2 YYREEE (reference sequence). V was trimmed by 3 bases and J by 5 bases, leaving 14 bases between them. The CDR3 consists of 14 residues. In DNA, the CDR3 is TGTGCCAGCAGCTCCGAGGGGAGTTGGACTGAAGCTTTCTTT. Encoded protein: CASSSEGSWTEAFF. The full variable domain, its missing parts supplied by reference TRBV5-4 and TRBJ1-1, is ETGVTQSPTHLIKTRGQQVTLRCSSQSGHNTVSWYQQALGQGPQFIFQYYREEENGRGNFPPRFSGLQFPNYSSELNVNALELDDSALYLCASSSEGSWTEAFFGQGTRLTVV.

The J gene is TRBJ2-1, the V gene TRBV4-1; unclear D gene. Trimming took 3 bases from V and 0 from J, leaving 9 bases between them. This CDR3 region has 15 residues. Germline V lookup: CDR1 MGHRA, CDR2 YSYEKL. In nucleotides, the CDR3 is TGCGCCAGCAGCCATGGACGGTTCTCCTACAATGAGCAGTTCTTC. Translating it yields CASSHGRFSYNEQFF.

This chain uses TRBV6-5 with TRBJ2-7; 13 nucleotides agree with TRBD2. The CDR3 consists of 16 residues. Germline trimming cut 4 bases from V and 0 bases from J; bases unmatched to any gene: 3. Germline V gives CDR1 MNHEY, CDR2 SVGAGI. CDR3 sequence: CASSSRTSGSSYEQYF. CDR3 in DNA: TGTGCCAGCAGTTCCAGGACTAGCGGGAGCTCCTACGAGCAGTACTTC.

V gene TRBV2 combines with J gene TRBJ2-6; TRBD2 matches 8 bases. The length of the CDR3 is 19 residues. The J segment lost 2 bases and the V segment lost 5 bases, leaving 14 bases of the junction unmatched. Germline assignment: CDR1 SNHLY and CDR2 FYNNEI. The DNA for the CDR3 is TGTGCCAGCAGTCCCGGGGGGGCGGTACCAAAGACTGGGGCCAACGTCCTGACTTTC. Encoded protein: CASSPGGAVPKTGANVLTF.

This clone came up once. The chain recombines TRBV5-5 with TRBJ1-2; D is ambiguous. CDR1 and CDR2 (germline): SGHKS, YYEKEE (reference sequence). The V end lost 2 bases, the J end lost 8 bases, and 19 bases lay between the germline ends. The CDR3 spans 15 residues. DNA of the CDR3: TGTGCCAGCAGCTTCTCTTCGGGGTCCACAATAGGCTACACCTTC. Its translation: CASSFSSGSTIGYTF.

The table lists this clone with a few counts. The chain has TRBV6-5 and TRBJ1-6, with 8 bases fitting TRBD1. Germline V gene data show CDR1 as MNHEY and CDR2 as SVGAGI. Trimming cost V 9 bases and J 9 bases; bases outside gene matches: 10. This CDR3 is built from 14 residues. DNA for the CDR3: TGTGCCAGGTGGGGCACAGGGGGGGGTTCACCCCTCCACTTT. As protein: CARWGTGGGSPLHF.

This sequence joins TRBV6-5 and TRBJ1-1, with a tentative D call TRBD1 (5 bases). In germline, CDR1 is MNHEY, CDR2 SVGAGI. Deletions cut 5 bases from V and 4 bases from J, with 11 bases between. The CDR3 is 13 residues long. The DNA for the CDR3 is TGTGCCAGCAGTCGGACACCCCTCACTGAAGCTTTCTTT. Amino acids: CASSRTPLTEAFF.